This note documents a single T cell receptor beta chain sequence. The data originate from a study of blood T cell repertoires in COVID-19. Original processing methods: The assay estimated nucleated cells by amplifying reference gene primers. Profiled with immunoSEQ multiplex PCR; TCRdb holds only in-frame clones, not every one. Clonal size and the V and J genes are those of that table, whereas D and trimming came from the DNA. The data contain a few hundred thousand clones, around 90% of them singletons. Germline loops: CDR1 LGHNA, CDR2 YSLEER. The V and J ends lost 4 bases and 4 bases, in that order; junction bases with no gene match: 3. The CDR3 is 14 amino acids.

What was sequenced was PBMCs or T cells enriched from blood (not recorded which). J is TRBJ2-1 and V is TRBV4-3, with TRBD2 identical over 8 bases. The TCR originated in a woman between 50 and 59 years old who had recovered from COVID-19. The CDR3, as DNA: TGCGCCAGCAGCCTCAGCGGGAGATACAATGAGCAGTTCTTC. Translated, it gives CASSLSGRYNEQFF.